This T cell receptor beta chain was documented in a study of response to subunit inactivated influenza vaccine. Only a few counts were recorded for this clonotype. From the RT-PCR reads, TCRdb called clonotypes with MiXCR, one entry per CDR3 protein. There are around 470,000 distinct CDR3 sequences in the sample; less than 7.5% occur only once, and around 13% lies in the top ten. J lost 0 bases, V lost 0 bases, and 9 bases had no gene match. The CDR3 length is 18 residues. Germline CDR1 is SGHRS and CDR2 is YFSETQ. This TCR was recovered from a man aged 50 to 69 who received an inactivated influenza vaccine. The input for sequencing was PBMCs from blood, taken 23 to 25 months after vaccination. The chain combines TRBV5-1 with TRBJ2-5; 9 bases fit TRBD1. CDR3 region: CASSLVPTGGRDQETQYF. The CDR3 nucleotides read TGCGCCAGCAGCTTGGTGCCGACAGGGGGTCGGGACCAAGAGACCCAGTACTTC.